The T cell receptor beta chain described here comes from a study of breast tumors, draining lymph nodes, adjacent tissues. Study results and limitations: Luminal-like breast cancer showed significantly greater tumor-nontumor repertoire similarity than basal-like breast cancer did. The lymph node origin of tumor T cells was framed as consistent with a hypothesis, not demonstrated. Tumor TCR diversity was below lymph nodes but above nontumor tissue.

Each CDR3 protein is one row after TCRdb ran MiXCR on the multiplex PCR reads. The table lists around 140,000 distinct CDR3 sequences, under 25% of them singletons, with around 2.7% in the top ten. The CDR3 consists of 13 residues. CDR1 MNHNY and CDR2 SVGAGI come from the germline V gene (reference sequence). The V gene end was trimmed by 2 bases and the J gene end by 4 bases; junction bases not matched to a gene: 1. Samples came from axillary lymph nodes draining the breast cancer. This clonotype was recorded many times. Antigen: not known. Sequencing input: axillary lymph node tissue. This chain connects TRBV6-6 to TRBJ1-2; 7 nucleotides match TRBD1. This receptor was obtained from a female donor with breast cancer. Some clones in this sample may be carry-over from other donors' samples. CDR3 DNA sequence: TGTGCCAGCAGTTACGACAGGGCCTATGGCTACACCTTC. Its protein is CASSYDRAYGYTF.